A single sample gave rise to the 28 T cell receptor beta chains below, sequenced in a study of glioma-infiltrating T cells (dated by TCRdb to the mid-2010s). Sequenced on an Illumina MiSeq. The iRepertoire nested amplicon-rescue multiplex PCR (arm-PCR) platform was used to amplify TCR alpha and beta CDR3 regions from RNA. TCRdb reworked the public reads: Q25 trimming with fastp, MiXCR clone assembly, productive beta chains retained. Each CDR3 protein appears once, grouped with its most common genes and DNA. The sample table lists roughly 120,000 distinct CDR3 sequences, less than 30% of them with a count of one. The ten largest clonotypes hold under 45% of the sample. Source material: glioma tissue, nonneoplastic brain tissue, or PBMCs (not recorded which). The receptors here all came from a human donor with low-grade glioma or glioblastoma, undergoing nonglioma brain surgery, or in good health (not recorded which).

This clonotype was observed at least ten times. This chain joins TRBV12-3 or TRBV12-4 and TRBJ2-7; 7 bases map to TRBD1. The CDR3 totals 15 residues. The V gene end was trimmed by 6 bases and the J gene end by 2 bases; junction bases not matched to a gene: 10. Here the CDR3 DNA reads TGTGCCAGCAGCTTAACAGGGGCTACTCCCTACGAGCAGTACTTC. It is translated as CASSLTGATPYEQYF.

This clonotype was detected ten times or more. The V and J genes are TRBV20-1 and TRBJ2-1; 7 bases line up with TRBD2. The germline V gene has CDR1 DFQATT and CDR2 SNEGSKA (reference sequence). J was trimmed by 9 bases and V by 0 bases; bases with no gene match: 11. The CDR3 totals 15 residues. The CDR3, as DNA: TGCAGTGCTAGAGATAGAGGGAGGGCCCAAGGTGAGCAGTTCTTC. Its translation: CSARDRGRAQGEQFF.

This clonotype was observed many times. CDR3 loop: CSARRGASTDTQYF. The CDR3 nucleotides are TGCAGTGCTAGACGGGGGGCCAGCACAGATACGCAGTATTTT. The V gene is TRBV20-1, the J gene TRBJ2-3, with D maybe TRBD2 (7 bases). The germline V gene encodes CDR1 DFQATT and CDR2 SNEGSKA (reference sequence). V dropped 2 bases and J dropped 0 bases, with 9 bases sitting between them. This CDR3 contains 14 residues.

This clonotype was counted many times. V usage is TRBV7-9 and J usage is TRBJ1-2, with D possibly matching TRBD1 (5 bases). This CDR3 contains 15 residues. Germline CDR1 reads SEHNR; CDR2 reads FQNEAQ (reference sequence). The germline V and J ends were trimmed by 5 bases and 5 bases, with 18 bases remaining between them. The CDR3 DNA sequence: TGTGCCAGCAGCCTCTTCACCGGGACGGATTATGGCTACACCTTC. Protein product: CASSLFTGTDYGYTF.

There are a few counts of this clonotype. The genes are TRBV19 and TRBJ2-6, with a weak D call TRBD2 (6 bases). The CDR3 runs 15 residues. The V and J ends lost 7 bases and 0 bases respectively, with 10 bases between them. Germline V gives CDR1 LNHDA, CDR2 SQIVND (reference sequence). CDR3 region: CASMGGDSGANVLTF. CDR3 in DNA: TGTGCCAGTATGGGCGGGGACTCTGGGGCCAACGTCCTGACTTTC.

In its sample, this clonotype was seen a few times. J is TRBJ2-7 and V is TRBV5-1; D unresolved. Germline V gives CDR1 SGHRS, CDR2 YFSETQ. V shed 2 bases and J shed 3 bases, with 6 bases lying between them. The length of the CDR3 is 12 residues. The CDR3: CASSFLGYEQYF. CDR3 DNA: TGCGCCAGCAGCTTTCTAGGCTACGAGCAGTACTTC.

This clonotype was observed many times. This chain links TRBV6-1 with TRBJ2-7; tentative D call: TRBD2 (6 bases). V gave up 7 bases and J gave up 2 bases, with 15 bases separating them. This CDR3 has 14 amino acids. From germline, CDR1 is MNHNS and CDR2 SASEGT. The CDR3 loop is CASTVGGYAYEQYF. DNA of the CDR3: TGTGCCAGCACCGTCGGGGGATACGCCTACGAGCAGTACTTC.

At least ten counts were recorded for this clonotype. This chain uses TRBV14 with TRBJ1-1; TRBD1 might be the D (5 bases). V gave up 5 bases and J gave up 4 bases, with 11 bases separating them. The V gene's germline CDR1 is SGHDN and CDR2 FVKESK. CDR3 length equals 13 residues. The CDR3 is CASSAQGPTEAFF. CDR3 sequence (DNA): TGTGCCAGCAGCGCCCAGGGTCCCACTGAAGCTTTCTTT.

This clonotype was detected ten times or more. The rearrangement uses TRBV27 and TRBJ2-1, with 11 bases lining up with TRBD2. Germline loops: CDR1 MNHEY, CDR2 SMNVEV (reference sequence). This CDR3 spans 15 amino acids. V shed 6 bases and J 9 bases; nucleotides not matched to a gene: 10. CDR3 in amino acids: CASSLTSGIGSEQFF. DNA for the CDR3: TGTGCCAGCAGCCTGACTAGCGGGATAGGAAGTGAGCAGTTCTTC.

Remarks on this clonotype: This may be a read error, as it is one base from a much larger clone. The gene calls are TRBV7-9 and TRBJ1-2; D ambiguous. CDR3 length equals 15 residues. Germline V CDR1 and CDR2: SEHNR, FQNEAQ (reference sequence). The CDR3, as DNA: TGTGCCAGCAGCTGGACGGTAGGCGCCCTCTATGGCCACACCTTC. Its translation is CASSWTVGALYGHTF.

About this clonotype: A clone one base away is much larger, so this may be a read error. The chain has TRBV10-2 and TRBJ2-7; either TRBD1 or TRBD2 may supply D (7 bases each). V dropped 9 bases and J dropped 7 bases, with 13 bases sitting between them. Germline lookup yields CDR1 WSHSY and CDR2 SAAADI. The CDR3 is 11 residues long. The CDR3 DNA follows: TGCGCCAGGGGGAGGGGGCATGAGCAGTACTTC. Translating it yields CARGRGHEQYF.

This clonotype was counted between two and nine times. The chain carries TRBV7-9 and TRBJ2-7; 7 positions agree with TRBD1. The length of the CDR3 is 15 residues. Germline V gives CDR1 SEHNR, CDR2 FQNEAQ (reference sequence). V trimming: 2 bases; J trimming: 4 bases; junction bases outside the gene matches: 8. The CDR3 sequence: CASSLSLYRGYEQYF. The CDR3, as DNA: TGTGCCAGCAGCTTAAGCCTATACAGGGGTTACGAGCAGTACTTC.

At least ten counts were recorded for this clonotype. The chain is built from TRBV2 and TRBJ2-1; 8 nucleotides match TRBD1. Unmatched junction bases numbered 5, after V lost 9 bases and J lost 7 bases. Germline CDR1 reads SNHLY; CDR2 reads FYNNEI. CDR3 size: 12 residues. The CDR3 nucleotides read TGTGCCAGAGAGGACAGGGAGAATGAGCAGTTCTTC. The encoded protein is CAREDRENEQFF.

The CDR3 loop is CASEGVGFGNTIYF. The CDR3 DNA reads as TGTGCCAGTGAGGGGGTAGGGTTCGGCAACACCATATATTTT. The chain combines TRBV19 with TRBJ1-3, with a possible D match to TRBD1 (6 bases). This CDR3 region has 14 residues. V lost 8 bases and J 7 bases, leaving 18 bases between the germline ends. Germline V lookup: CDR1 LNHDA, CDR2 SQIVND (reference sequence).

This clonotype has at least ten counts. The chain links TRBV7-2 to TRBJ2-7; D is unresolved. CDR3 length: 15 residues. V was trimmed by 0 bases and J by 0 bases, leaving 9 bases between them. CDR1 is SGHTA, CDR2 FQGNSA, per germline. As DNA, the CDR3 is TGTGCCAGCAGCTTAGCGCCTTTCGTCTCCTACGAGCAGTACTTC. Its protein product is CASSLAPFVSYEQYF.

This clonotype has only one observation. This may come from a read error, since a much larger clone is one base off. This chain links TRBV12-3 or TRBV12-4 with TRBJ1-5; the D gene is possibly TRBD1 (5 bases). The V and J ends lost 5 bases and 1 base respectively, with 15 bases between them. There are 16 residues in the CDR3. The CDR3 here is CASSGGNGVSNQPQHF. The CDR3 DNA is TGTGCCAGCAGTGGGGGAAACGGTGTGAGCAATCAGCCCCAGCATTTT.

This clonotype was recorded at least ten times. This chain links TRBV7-2 with TRBJ2-3; 11 bases match TRBD2. CDR1 SGHTA and CDR2 FQGNSA come from the germline V gene. With 6 bases clipped from V and 2 bases from J, the junction kept 16 bases outside the gene matches. CDR3 length: 19 amino acids. CDR3 in amino acids: CASSQRVASGGRYTDTQYF. Here the CDR3 DNA reads TGTGCCAGCAGTCAAAGAGTGGCTAGCGGGGGGCGCTACACAGATACGCAGTATTTT.

The chain has TRBV12-3 or TRBV12-4 and TRBJ2-1, with D perhaps matching TRBD1 or TRBD2 (5 bases each). This CDR3 contains 15 residues. V was cut by 5 bases and J by 1 base, with 12 bases left in between. CDR3 loop: CASSPGSGSYNEQFF. For the CDR3, the DNA is TGTGCCAGCAGTCCAGGGAGCGGATCCTACAATGAGCAGTTCTTC.

The sample holds many counts of this clonotype. The genes are TRBV18 and TRBJ1-2; no reliable D call. This CDR3 is 17 amino acids long. CDR1 and CDR2 (germline): KGHSH, LQKENI. V shed 2 bases and J shed 0 bases, with 16 bases lying between them. The CDR3 bases are TGTGCCAGCTCACCATTGGTGGGGAATGAAGCTAACTATGGCTACACCTTC. It yields the protein CASSPLVGNEANYGYTF.

This clonotype was picked up many times. The chain is built from TRBV14 and TRBJ2-1; D perhaps matches TRBD2 (6 bases). Trimming shortened V by 2 bases and J by 4 bases, and 15 bases separated the two germline ends. Germline V gene sequence: CDR1 SGHDN, CDR2 FVKESK. This CDR3 is built from 16 residues. As DNA, the CDR3 is TGTGCCAGCAGCCAACTTATCGGGAGAGGGTACAATGAGCAGTTCTTC. It translates to CASSQLIGRGYNEQFF.

There are many counts of this clonotype. The chain links TRBV2 to TRBJ2-7, with 12 positions matching TRBD1. The CDR3 extends over 14 amino acids. J gave up 5 bases and V 4 bases, and 3 bases lay outside the gene matches. Germline V CDR1 and CDR2: SNHLY, FYNNEI. CDR3 nucleotides: TGTGCCAGCAGTGTAGGGACAGGGGGCGACGAGCAGTACTTC. Encoded protein: CASSVGTGGDEQYF.

The table lists this clonotype with a few counts. The chain recombines TRBV29-1 with TRBJ1-1, with 8 bases aligning to TRBD1. CDR1 SQVTM and CDR2 ANQGSEA come from the germline V gene. Trimming cost V 4 bases and J 3 bases; bases outside gene matches: 1. This CDR3 has 12 amino acids. For the CDR3, the DNA is TGCAGCGTTGCAGGGGGCGACACTGAAGCTTTCTTT. As protein: CSVAGGDTEAFF.

At least ten counts were recorded for this clonotype. This chain joins TRBV20-1 and TRBJ1-3; TRBD1 might be the D (6 bases). Germline CDR1 DFQATT, CDR2 SNEGSKA (reference sequence). The V and J ends lost 0 bases and 0 bases respectively, with 9 bases between them. The CDR3 spans 15 residues. CDR3 DNA sequence: TGCAGTGCTAGAGACAGGGGTTTCTCTGGAAACACCATATATTTT. This encodes CSARDRGFSGNTIYF.

This clonotype was detected many times. CDR3 in amino acids: CASSFGREGPRTQYF. CDR3 DNA: TGTGCCAGCAGCTTCGGACGGGAGGGCCCCAGGACCCAGTACTTC. The rearrangement joins TRBV6-1 to TRBJ2-5; 8 nucleotides line up with TRBD2. V shed 6 bases, J shed 7 bases, and the junction held 13 bases outside the gene matches. The V gene's germline CDR1 is MNHNS and CDR2 SASEGT. This CDR3 is built from 15 residues.

In this sample, this clonotype turned up many times. This chain joins TRBV20-1 and TRBJ2-1; D gene ambiguous. The CDR3 runs to 12 residues. V was cut by 3 bases and J by 5 bases, with 8 bases left in between. CDR1 is DFQATT and CDR2 is SNEGSKA in the germline V gene (reference sequence). CDR3 residues: CSASPRNNEQFF. CDR3 sequence (DNA): TGCAGTGCTAGCCCTAGGAACAATGAGCAGTTCTTC.

This clonotype was detected ten times or more. The V gene is TRBV3-1, the J gene TRBJ2-7, with 7 bases fitting TRBD2. V shed 3 bases, J shed 6 bases, and the junction held 5 bases outside the gene matches. Germline V gene data show CDR1 as LGHDT and CDR2 as YNNKEL (reference sequence). The CDR3 covers 13 residues. CDR3 coding DNA: TGTGCCAGCAGCCAGTCACTAGCGACCGAGCAGTACTTC. Translation: CASSQSLATEQYF.

This clonotype was seen a handful of times. V usage is TRBV2 and J usage is TRBJ1-3; D not resolved. The CDR3 runs to 15 residues. The germline CDR1 and CDR2 sequences are SNHLY and FYNNEI. Trimming shortened V by 2 bases and J by 0 bases, and 8 bases separated the two germline ends. CDR3 amino acids: CASSEWRDSGNTIYF. CDR3 sequence (DNA): TGTGCCAGCAGTGAATGGCGAGACTCTGGAAACACCATATATTTT.

About this clonotype: This may arise from a read error, as a much more abundant clone is one base away. The gene calls are TRBV18 and TRBJ1-5, with 10 bases lining up with TRBD1. From germline, CDR1 is KGHSH and CDR2 LQKENI. This CDR3 is built from 15 residues. The J segment lost 4 bases and the V segment lost 4 bases, leaving 4 bases of the junction unmatched. Written as DNA, the CDR3 is TGTGCCAGCTCACAGGGACAGGGGAAAAATCAGCCCCAGCATTTT. It is translated as CASSQGQGKNQPQHF.